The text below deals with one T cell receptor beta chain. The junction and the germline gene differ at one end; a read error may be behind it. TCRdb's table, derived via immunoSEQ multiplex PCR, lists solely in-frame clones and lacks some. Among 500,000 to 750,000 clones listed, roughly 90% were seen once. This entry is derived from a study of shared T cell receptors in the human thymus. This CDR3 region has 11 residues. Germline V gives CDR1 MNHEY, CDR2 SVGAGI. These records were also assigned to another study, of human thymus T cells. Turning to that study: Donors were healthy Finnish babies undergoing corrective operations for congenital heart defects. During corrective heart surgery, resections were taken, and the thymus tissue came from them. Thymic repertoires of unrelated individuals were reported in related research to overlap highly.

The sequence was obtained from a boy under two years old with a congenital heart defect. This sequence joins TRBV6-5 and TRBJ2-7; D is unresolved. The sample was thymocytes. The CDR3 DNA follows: TGTGCCGGCAGTTACAAATCGGTGCAGTACTTC. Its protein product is CAGSYKSVQYF.